This TCR beta chain originates from a study of human T cells and chemical hapten exposure. This CDR3 has 14 amino acids. Germline CDR1 SGHKS, CDR2 YYEKEE (reference sequence). The germline V and J ends were trimmed by 0 bases and 5 bases, with 6 bases remaining between them. The time point here: pre-sensitization, week 0. Treatment reported: therapeutic diphenylcyclopropenone sensitization with weekly scalp DPC. This clonotype came up a few times. TCRdb re-derived calls from the RACE reads in MiXCR, one entry per CDR3 protein. The sample yields tens of thousands of distinct CDR3 sequences, 7.5% to 8% seen once.

The sequenced sample was whole blood, obtained in connection with sensitization to the hapten diphenylcyclopropenone (DPC). The chain has TRBV5-5 and TRBJ1-6; D is ambiguous. The clonotype comes from a woman aged 45-65 years with alopecia areata. Some clones in this sample may be carry-over from other donors' samples. CDR3 protein: CASSLESDNSPLHF. The DNA for the CDR3 is TGTGCCAGCAGCTTGGAGAGCGATAATTCACCCCTCCACTTT.